This T cell receptor (beta chain) was identified in a study of T cell responses to AZD1222 COVID-19 vaccine. Analysis merged second doses at about 4 or about 12 weeks. With regard to this clone: The antigen is unknown.

The CDR3 is 12 residues long. Germline CDR1 reads SEHNR; CDR2 reads FQNEAQ (reference sequence). The V and J ends lost 5 bases and 10 bases respectively, with 14 bases between them. Study conclusions and caveats: Repertoires were collected only later (after the peak T cell response had occurred). When two AZD1222 doses had been given, Spike-specific TCR breadth and depth rose. Distributed over spike, vaccine-associated CD4 TCRs predominated at 160-218 and 743-854.

The method was immunoSEQ multiplex PCR; TCRdb's version includes in-frame clones alone and lacks a portion of them. The data show under 200,000 clones, with roughly 88% seen just once and roughly 4.3% held by the top ten. The chain joins TRBV7-9 to TRBJ1-2; D uncertain. This TCR derives from an adult who received the AZD1222 COVID-19 vaccine. Sequencing used peripheral blood, obtained 28 days after the second AZD1222 dose. The CDR3 sequence: CASSPGLLDYTF. CDR3 in DNA: TGTGCCAGCAGCCCAGGTCTCCTTGACTACACCTTC.